The rows below give T cell receptor beta chains drawn from one sample of a study of blood T cell repertoires in COVID-19. The protocol was immunoSEQ multiplex PCR, while the TCRdb copy is restricted to in-frame clones and leaves out a portion. The data hold about 36,000 clones, with 78% observed a single time. The source material was peripheral blood. The receptors were gathered from a man in his fifties or sixties with acute or convalescent COVID-19. CDR3s include the opening cysteine and the closing phenylalanine or tryptophan. Fields, in order: D gene, clone size, V gene, CDR3 length, J gene, CDR3 protein, CDR3 DNA. D genes are given only for firm matches. Clone size is shown for a subset of rows, as once, few, many or a class of expanded clone.

NA	NA	TRBV5-1	16	TRBJ2-2	CASSGRIVQSAGELFF	TGCGCCAGCAGCGGAAGGATCGTCCAGAGCGCCGGGGAGCTGTTTTTT
NA	NA	TRBV14	13	TRBJ1-2	CASSFGGNYGYTF	TGTGCCAGCAGCTTCGGGGGAAACTATGGCTACACCTTC
TRBD2	NA	TRBV2	14	TRBJ2-5	CASSERPAGGLEYF	TGTGCCAGCAGTGAAAGGCCGGCGGGGGGACTGGAGTACTTC
NA	NA	TRBV5-1	13	TRBJ2-5	CASSLGLTETQYF	TGCGCCAGCAGCTTGGGACTAACAGAGACCCAGTACTTC
NA	NA	TRBV27	13	TRBJ2-5	CASNNNAQETQYF	TGTGCCAGCAACAATAACGCCCAAGAGACCCAGTACTTC
NA	NA	TRBV5-1	16	TRBJ2-1	CASSLEAGKIYNEQFF	TGCGCCAGCAGCTTGGAGGCGGGAAAGATCTACAATGAGCAGTTCTTC
TRBD2	NA	TRBV3-1/TRBV3-2	16	TRBJ2-1	CASTKTGLAGGYEQFF	TGTGCCAGCACCAAAACCGGACTAGCGGGGGGGTATGAGCAGTTCTTC
TRBD1	NA	TRBV28	16	TRBJ2-3	CASSSPGQGETDTQYF	TGTGCCAGCAGTTCCCCGGGACAGGGGGAAACAGATACGCAGTATTTT
TRBD1	few	TRBV5-1	17	TRBJ2-6	CASSPLTGNSGANVLTF	TGCGCCAGCAGCCCCCTGACAGGGAATTCTGGGGCCAACGTCCTGACTTTC
TRBD1	NA	TRBV19	15	TRBJ1-2	CASSENRGYNYGYTF	TGTGCCAGTAGTGAAAACAGGGGATATAACTATGGCTACACCTTC
NA	NA	TRBV7-2	14	TRBJ2-7	CASSLSSRVYEQYF	TGTGCCAGCAGCTTATCCAGCAGGGTATACGAGCAGTACTTC
TRBD2	NA	TRBV6-1	16	TRBJ2-7	CASSATGLASSYEQYF	TGTGCCAGCAGTGCCACCGGACTAGCGAGCTCCTACGAGCAGTACTTC
TRBD1	NA	TRBV30	15	TRBJ1-5	CAWSVPGQGDQPQHF	TGTGCCTGGAGTGTACCGGGACAGGGCGATCAGCCCCAGCATTTT
TRBD1	NA	TRBV27	13	TRBJ1-5	CASREGAAQPQHF	TGTGCCAGCAGGGAGGGGGCAGCTCAGCCCCAGCATTTT
TRBD1	NA	TRBV7-2	14	TRBJ1-1	CASSSGQGVTEAFF	TGTGCCAGCAGCTCCGGACAGGGGGTAACTGAAGCTTTCTTT
TRBD2	few	TRBV11-2	14	TRBJ2-5	CASSQSDWEGTQYF	TGTGCCAGCAGCCAATCAGACTGGGAGGGGACCCAGTACTTC
NA	NA	TRBV14	17	TRBJ2-3	CASSRELGGASTDTQYF	TGTGCCAGCAGCCGAGAACTAGGGGGGGCCTCAACAGATACGCAGTATTTT
TRBD2	NA	TRBV6-2/TRBV6-3	18	TRBJ2-1	CASSPMGGLTSSYNEQFF	TGTGCCAGCAGTCCCATGGGGGGACTAACGAGCTCCTACAATGAGCAGTTCTTC
NA	NA	TRBV11-3	16	TRBJ1-3	CASSDTGGWSGNTIYF	TGTGCCAGCAGCGACACCGGGGGTTGGTCTGGAAACACCATATATTTT
TRBD1	NA	TRBV28	14	TRBJ2-2	CASSQQGAVGELFF	TGTGCCAGCAGTCAACAGGGGGCGGTCGGGGAGCTGTTTTTT
TRBD2	NA	TRBV27	16	TRBJ2-3	CASSFYGGLAEDTQYF	TGTGCCAGCAGTTTTTACGGAGGACTAGCTGAAGATACGCAGTATTTT
NA	NA	TRBV5-1	12	TRBJ2-7	CASSPDSGEQYF	TGCGCCAGCAGCCCCGATTCCGGCGAGCAGTACTTC
TRBD2	NA	TRBV19	15	TRBJ2-5	CASSIIAGGVETQYF	TGTGCCAGTAGTATTATAGCGGGAGGGGTAGAGACCCAGTACTTC
TRBD1	NA	TRBV28	16	TRBJ2-5	CASSFMGQSYQETQYF	TGTGCCAGCAGTTTCATGGGACAGAGCTACCAAGAGACCCAGTACTTC
NA	few	TRBV24-1	13	TRBJ1-2	CATSVGGTTGYTF	TGTGCCACCAGTGTTGGGGGGACCACTGGCTACACCTTC
TRBD1	NA	TRBV7-8	14	TRBJ1-6	CASSLGDRNSPLHF	TGTGCCAGCAGCTTAGGGGACAGAAATTCACCCCTCCACTTT
TRBD2	few	TRBV2	14	TRBJ2-3	CASPSGRSTDTQYF	TGTGCCAGCCCTAGCGGGAGGAGCACAGATACGCAGTATTTT
NA	NA	TRBV6-4	15	TRBJ2-1	CASSDRWARLGEQFF	TGTGCCAGCAGTGACAGGTGGGCCCGGCTGGGTGAGCAGTTCTTC
NA	NA	TRBV12-3/TRBV12-4	12	TRBJ2-7	CASSLLSYEQYF	TGTGCCAGCAGTTTACTCTCCTACGAGCAGTACTTC
TRBD2	once	TRBV19	18	TRBJ2-3	CASSIDTGTSGTRYTQYF	TGTGCCAGTAGTATAGACACCGGGACTAGCGGGACGAGGTATACGCAGTATTTT
TRBD2	NA	TRBV10-3	15	TRBJ2-1	CATRGRTSGGNEQFF	TGTGCCACCCGGGGCCGGACTAGCGGAGGGAATGAGCAGTTCTTC
NA	NA	TRBV28	14	TRBJ1-5	CASSSPGIRQPQHF	TGTGCCAGCAGTTCCCCGGGTATCCGTCAGCCCCAGCATTTT